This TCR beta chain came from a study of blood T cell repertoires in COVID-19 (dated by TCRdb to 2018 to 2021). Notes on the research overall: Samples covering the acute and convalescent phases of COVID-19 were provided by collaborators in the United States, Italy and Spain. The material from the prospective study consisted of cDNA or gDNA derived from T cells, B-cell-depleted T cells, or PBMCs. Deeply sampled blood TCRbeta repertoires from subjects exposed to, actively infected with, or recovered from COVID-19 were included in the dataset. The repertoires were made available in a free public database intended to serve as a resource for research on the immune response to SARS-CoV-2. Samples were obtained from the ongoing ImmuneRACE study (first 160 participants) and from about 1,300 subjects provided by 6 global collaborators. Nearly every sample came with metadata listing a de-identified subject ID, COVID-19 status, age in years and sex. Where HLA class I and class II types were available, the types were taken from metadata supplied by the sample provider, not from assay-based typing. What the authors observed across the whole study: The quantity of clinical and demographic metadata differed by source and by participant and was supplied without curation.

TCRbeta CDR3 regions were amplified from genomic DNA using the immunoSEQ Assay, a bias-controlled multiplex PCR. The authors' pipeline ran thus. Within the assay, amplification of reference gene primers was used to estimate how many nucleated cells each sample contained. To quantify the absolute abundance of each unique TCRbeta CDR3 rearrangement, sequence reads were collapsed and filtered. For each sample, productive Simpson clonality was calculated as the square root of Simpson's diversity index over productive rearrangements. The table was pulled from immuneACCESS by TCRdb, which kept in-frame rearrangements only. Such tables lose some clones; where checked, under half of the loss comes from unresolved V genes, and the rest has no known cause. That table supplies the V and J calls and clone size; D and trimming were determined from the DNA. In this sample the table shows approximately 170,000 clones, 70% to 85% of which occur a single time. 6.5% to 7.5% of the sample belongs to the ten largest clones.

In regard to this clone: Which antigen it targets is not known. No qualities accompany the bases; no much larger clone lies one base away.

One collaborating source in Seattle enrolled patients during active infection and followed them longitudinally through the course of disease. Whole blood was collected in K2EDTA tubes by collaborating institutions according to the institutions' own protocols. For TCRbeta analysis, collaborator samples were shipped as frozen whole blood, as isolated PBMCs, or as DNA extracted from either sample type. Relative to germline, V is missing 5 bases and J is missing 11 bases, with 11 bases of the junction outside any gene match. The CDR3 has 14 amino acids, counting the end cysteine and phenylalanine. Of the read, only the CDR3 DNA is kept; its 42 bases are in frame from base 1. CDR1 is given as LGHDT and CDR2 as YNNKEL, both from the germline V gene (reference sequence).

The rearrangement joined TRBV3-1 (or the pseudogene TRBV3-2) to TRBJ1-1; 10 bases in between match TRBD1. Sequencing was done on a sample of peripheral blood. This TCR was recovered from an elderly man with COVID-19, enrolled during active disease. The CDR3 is CASSNRDRGGMAFF. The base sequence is TGTGCCAGCAGCAATAGGGACAGGGGTGGAATGGCTTTCTTT.